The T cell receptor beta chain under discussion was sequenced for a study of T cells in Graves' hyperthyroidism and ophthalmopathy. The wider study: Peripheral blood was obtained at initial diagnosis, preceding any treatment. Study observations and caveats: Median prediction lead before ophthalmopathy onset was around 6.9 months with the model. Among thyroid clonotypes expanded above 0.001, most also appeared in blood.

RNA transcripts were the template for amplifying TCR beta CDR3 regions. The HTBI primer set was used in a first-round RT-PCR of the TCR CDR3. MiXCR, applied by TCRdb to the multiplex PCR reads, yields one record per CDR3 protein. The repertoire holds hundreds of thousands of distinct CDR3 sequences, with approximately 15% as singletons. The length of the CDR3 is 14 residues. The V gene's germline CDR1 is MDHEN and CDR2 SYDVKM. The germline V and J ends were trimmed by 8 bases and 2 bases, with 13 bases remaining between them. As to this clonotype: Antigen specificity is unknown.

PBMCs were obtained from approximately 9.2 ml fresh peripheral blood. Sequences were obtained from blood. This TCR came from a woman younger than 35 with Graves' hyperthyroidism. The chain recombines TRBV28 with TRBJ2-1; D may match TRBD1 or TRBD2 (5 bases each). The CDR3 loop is CASRGDVTYNEQFF. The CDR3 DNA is TGTGCCAGCCGAGGGGACGTCACCTACAATGAGCAGTTCTTC.